This TCR beta chain came from a study of blood T cell repertoires in COVID-19. All enrollees were roughly 18 to 100 years old and from approximately 24 US areas. Per the germline V gene, CDR1 is MGHDK and CDR2 is SYGVNS. This CDR3 is built from 15 residues. V shed 5 bases, J shed 0 bases, and the junction held 6 bases outside the gene matches. Clones were sequenced by immunoSEQ multiplex PCR, and TCRdb holds only the in-frame ones, with some missing. The table shows about 240,000 clones, with approximately 84% occurring only once. Sequences were obtained from PBMCs or T cells enriched from blood (not recorded which). The sequence was obtained from a woman aged 40 to 55 with acute COVID-19. V usage is TRBV25-1 and J usage is TRBJ2-7; 8 bases align to TRBD2. The CDR3 DNA sequence: TGTGCCAGCAGTAGACTAGCGAAAAACTCCTACGAGCAGTACTTC. Translation: CASSRLAKNSYEQYF.